The 25 T cell receptor beta chains in this list originate from one sample, sequenced in a study of Ad26.COV2.S vaccination and SARS-CoV-2 variants. The data were produced by immunoSEQ multiplex PCR, yet TCRdb's version contains in-frame clones alone and is incomplete. This table has 350,000 to 450,000 clones, around 92% appearing once. The treatment: approximately 18 received Ad26.COV2.S at low or high dose, single or two shots; five or six received placebo; per-sample allocation not given. After the first vaccine or placebo injection, samples were drawn on day 63. The source material was peripheral blood, sampled in a trial of Ad26.COV2.S vaccine versus placebo. Receptors were obtained from a person aged 18-60 years who received the Ad26.COV2.S COVID-19 vaccine or a placebo.

This chain uses TRBV19 with TRBJ2-3; no clear D gene. CDR1 and CDR2 from the germline V gene are LNHDA and SQIVND (reference sequence). Trimming removed 9 bases at V and 0 bases at J, with 13 bases between. The CDR3 covers 14 residues. CDR3 in DNA: TGTGCCAGCAAATTATCACCTAGCACAGATACGCAGTATTTT. This sequence encodes CASKLSPSTDTQYF. The whole variable domain, filled in from reference TRBV19 and TRBJ2-3, reads DGGITQSPKYLFRKEGQNVTLSCEQNLNHDAMYWYRQDPGQGLRLIYYSQIVNDFQKGDIAEGYSVSREKKESFPLTVTSAQKNPTAFYLCASKLSPSTDTQYFGPGTRLTVL.

The rearrangement links TRBV2 to TRBJ1-1, with TRBD1 as a possible D gene (6 bases). CDR3 length: 15 residues. Trimming took 6 bases from V and 1 from J, leaving 15 bases between them. CDR1 SNHLY and CDR2 FYNNEI come from the germline V gene. CDR3 sequence (DNA): TGTGCCAGCAGAATTGAGTGGACAGAGAACACTGAAGCTTTCTTT. This sequence encodes CASRIEWTENTEAFF.

CDR3 amino acids: CASSRPFRDRAASTGELFF. The DNA for the CDR3 is TGTGCCAGCAGTCGCCCTTTTAGAGACAGGGCAGCCTCTACCGGGGAGCTGTTTTTT. This rearrangement joins TRBV6-6 to TRBJ2-2; the match to TRBD1 covers 7 bases. Germline-derived CDR1 and CDR2 are MNHNY and SVGAGI (reference sequence). The ends lost 5 bases at V and 5 bases at J; junction bases unmatched: 20. This CDR3 has 19 amino acids.

The chain employs TRBV4-3 and TRBJ2-7; 10 bases match TRBD2. Germline trimming cut 0 bases from V and 3 bases from J; bases unmatched to any gene: 5. This CDR3 has 16 amino acids. Per germline, CDR1 LGHNA and CDR2 YSLEER. The CDR3 loop is CASSQDIASGGYEQYF. The CDR3 DNA follows: TGCGCCAGCAGCCAAGATATAGCTAGCGGGGGCTACGAGCAGTACTTC.

The table lists this clone with a count of one. Other DNA sequences from this sample encode an identical CDR3 as well. This rearrangement joins TRBV18 to TRBJ1-1; TRBD1 might be the D (5 bases). Germline CDR1 KGHSH, CDR2 LQKENI. CDR3 length equals 14 residues. V lost 6 bases to trimming and J lost 0 bases, with 11 bases between them. CDR3 in amino acids: CASSPGLMNTEAFF. CDR3 in DNA: TGTGCCAGCTCCCCGGGGCTCATGAACACTGAAGCTTTCTTT.

The chain combines TRBV6-6 with TRBJ2-7, with 8 bases matching TRBD1. The CDR3 consists of 14 residues. With 6 bases clipped from V and 5 bases from J, the junction kept 9 bases outside the gene matches. The germline V gene has CDR1 MNHNY and CDR2 SVGAGI (reference sequence). Written as DNA, the CDR3 is TGTGCCAGCAGAACGCGAACGGACAGGGACGAGCAGTACTTC. It is translated as CASRTRTDRDEQYF.

This sequence joins TRBV4-3 and TRBJ2-7; 9 nucleotides match TRBD2. The junction had 8 bases not matched to a gene; V was cut back by 0 bases and J by 2 bases. CDR3 size: 17 residues. Germline CDR1 is LGHNA and CDR2 is YSLEER. Here the CDR3 reads CASSQDKGLAGTYEQYF. In nucleotides, the CDR3 is TGCGCCAGCAGCCAAGATAAAGGGCTAGCGGGAACCTACGAGCAGTACTTC.

V is TRBV3-1 (or the pseudogene TRBV3-2) and J is TRBJ2-5, with 7 bases lining up with TRBD1. CDR3 length: 16 amino acids. The junction had 12 bases not matched to a gene; V was cut back by 6 bases and J by 2 bases. Germline assignment: CDR1 LGHDT and CDR2 YNNKEL (reference sequence). As DNA, the CDR3 is TGTGCCAGCAGTCACGGGACAGATGGGTTACAAGAGACCCAGTACTTC. This gives the protein CASSHGTDGLQETQYF.

There are a few counts of this clone. The chain recombines TRBV19 with TRBJ1-5, with TRBD1 identical over 8 bases. J gave up 6 bases and V 4 bases, and 2 bases lay outside the gene matches. This CDR3 region has 13 residues. CDR1 and CDR2 from the germline V gene are LNHDA and SQIVND (reference sequence). The CDR3 nucleotides read TGTGCCAGTAGTACAGGGGGCGGTCAGCCCCAGCATTTT. This codes for CASSTGGGQPQHF.

CDR3 protein: CASSLSRGQSVEAFF. CDR3 in DNA: TGTGCCAGTAGTCTCAGCCGGGGACAGTCCGTCGAAGCTTTCTTT. The chain joins TRBV19 to TRBJ1-1, with 7 positions matching TRBD1. The ends lost 5 bases at V and 8 bases at J; junction bases unmatched: 14. In germline, CDR1 is LNHDA, CDR2 SQIVND (reference sequence). This CDR3 is 15 amino acids long.

The chain is built from TRBV2 and TRBJ2-5; 11 nucleotides agree with TRBD2. After removal of 6 bases from V and 2 bases from J, the junction contained 8 bases not matched to a gene. The germline V gene has CDR1 SNHLY and CDR2 FYNNEI. This CDR3 has 16 amino acids. CDR3 sequence reads: CASRPLAGGYQETQYF. The CDR3 DNA sequence: TGTGCCAGCAGACCGCTAGCGGGGGGATATCAAGAGACCCAGTACTTC.

V usage is TRBV28 and J usage is TRBJ2-7, with D perhaps matching TRBD1 (6 bases). CDR1 and CDR2 from the germline V gene are MDHEN and SYDVKM. V was cut by 6 bases and J by 9 bases, with 18 bases left in between. The CDR3 has 13 amino acids. CDR3 sequence reads: CASSVQSGVRQYF. DNA of the CDR3: TGTGCCAGCAGCGTTCAGTCAGGGGTGAGGCAGTACTTC.

CDR3 amino acids: CATSSPGGGQSSYEQYF. The CDR3 DNA follows: TGTGCCACCAGCAGTCCTGGCGGGGGCCAGAGCTCCTACGAGCAGTACTTC. The chain carries TRBV15 and TRBJ2-7; TRBD2 might be the D (7 bases). The CDR3 runs to 17 residues. V was pared by 3 bases and J by 0 bases, with 18 bases between. Per the germline V gene, CDR1 is LNHNV and CDR2 is YYDKDF (reference sequence). The complete variable domain, with remaining parts taken from reference TRBV15 and TRBJ2-7, reads DAMVIQNPRYQVTQFGKPVTLSCSQTLNHNVMYWYQQKSSQAPKLLFHYYDKDFNNEADTPDNFQSRRPNTSFCFLDIRSPGLGDTAMYLCATSSPGGGQSSYEQYFGPGTRLTVT.

The rearrangement links TRBV7-9 to TRBJ2-7; TRBD2 aligns across 9 bases. The CDR3 loop spans 19 amino acids. The V gene end was trimmed by 1 base and the J gene end by 3 bases; junction bases not matched to a gene: 16. The germline V gene encodes CDR1 SEHNR and CDR2 FQNEAQ (reference sequence). CDR3 sequence reads: CASSLDHLVVAGEIYEQYF. The CDR3 region has the DNA TGTGCCAGCAGCTTAGATCATTTAGTGGTAGCGGGGGAAATCTACGAGCAGTACTTC.

This chain uses TRBV3-1 (or the pseudogene TRBV3-2) with TRBJ2-5; D unresolved. There are 14 residues in the CDR3. Germline CDR1 reads LGHDT; CDR2 reads YNNKEL (reference sequence). Trimming left V 1 base short and J 5 bases short, with 11 bases between. CDR3 bases: TGTGCCAGCAGCCAAGGCCCTCGACCGGAGACCCAGTACTTC. Its protein is CASSQGPRPETQYF.

The rearrangement uses TRBV30 and TRBJ1-5; 10 positions match TRBD1. This CDR3 is built from 17 residues. Per germline, CDR1 GTSNPN and CDR2 SVGIG (reference sequence). V dropped 3 bases and J dropped 1; count of bases not matched to a gene: 9. The CDR3 is CAWSGPGTGDSNQPQHF. DNA of the CDR3: TGTGCCTGGAGCGGACCCGGGACAGGGGACAGCAATCAGCCCCAGCATTTT.

The rearrangement uses TRBV2 and TRBJ1-4, with D tentatively TRBD1 (6 bases). The CDR3 has 15 amino acids. CDR1 is SNHLY and CDR2 is FYNNEI in the germline V gene. Trimming cost V 6 bases and J 4 bases, with 15 bases left between them. CDR3 nucleotide sequence: TGTGCCAGCAGGTTCCGCCGGGACAATAATGAAAAACTGTTTTTT. Residues: CASRFRRDNNEKLFF.

The V gene is TRBV7-8, the J gene TRBJ1-1; D may be TRBD1 (5 bases). V lost 5 bases and J lost 2, with 18 bases in between. The CDR3 totals 16 residues. CDR1 is SGHVS and CDR2 is FQNEAQ in the germline V gene. The DNA of the CDR3 is TGTGCCAGCAGCGCCGGGGCAGGGATTATAAACACTGAAGCTTTCTTT. Its translation is CASSAGAGIINTEAFF.

The chain is built from TRBV7-2 and TRBJ2-7, with D possibly TRBD1 on 6 matching bases. V was trimmed by 3 bases and J by 3 bases, leaving 12 bases between them. This CDR3 is built from 14 residues. CDR1 and CDR2 (germline): SGHTA, FQGNSA. The CDR3 reads CASSFGPQGYEQYF. The CDR3, as DNA: TGTGCCAGCAGCTTCGGTCCACAGGGCTACGAGCAGTACTTC.

The chain joins TRBV7-6 to TRBJ2-1; no clear D gene. This CDR3 has 15 residues. V was pared by 1 base and J by 0 bases, with 7 bases between. CDR1 and CDR2 from the germline V gene are SGHVS and FNYEAQ. This CDR3 reads CASSLGVSSYNEQFF. The DNA of the CDR3 is TGTGCCAGCAGCTTAGGGGTTTCCTCCTACAATGAGCAGTTCTTC.

The gene calls are TRBV5-1 and TRBJ2-5; 14 nucleotides align to TRBD2. Germline V CDR1 and CDR2: SGHRS, YFSETQ. The CDR3 length is 17 residues. The J segment lost 4 bases and the V segment lost 4 bases, leaving 9 bases of the junction unmatched. CDR3 amino acids: CASSATSGGAPRETQYF. The CDR3 nucleotides read TGCGCCAGCAGCGCGACTAGCGGGGGGGCTCCCCGAGAGACCCAGTACTTC.

The chain is built from TRBV20-1 and TRBJ2-5; 7 bases line up with TRBD1. Germline V gives CDR1 DFQATT, CDR2 SNEGSKA (reference sequence). CDR3 length: 12 residues. With V trimmed by 3 bases and J by 3 bases, 1 base remained unmatched. The CDR3 spells CSASTGEETQYF. CDR3 coding DNA: TGCAGTGCTAGTACAGGGGAAGAGACCCAGTACTTC.

This chain joins TRBV7-6 and TRBJ2-1; the match to TRBD2 covers 12 bases. Trimming removed 0 bases from V and 8 bases from J; junction bases left unmatched: 11. Germline CDR1 SGHVS, CDR2 FNYEAQ. The CDR3 sequence is 18 residues long. CDR3 nucleotide sequence: TGTGCCAGCAGCTTAGCGCTGAGTCTAGCGGGGGGGTCGGATGAGCAGTTCTTC. Encoded protein: CASSLALSLAGGSDEQFF.

The chain has TRBV6-5 and TRBJ2-7; unclear D gene. The CDR3 contains 14 residues. The V end was cut by 9 bases, the J end by 2 bases, with 17 bases between. Looked up from germline, CDR1 is MNHEY and CDR2 is SVGAGI. CDR3 coding DNA: TGTGCCAGTCCCGACGCCTGGCCGACCTACGAGCAGTACTTC. This translates into CASPDAWPTYEQYF.

The chain uses TRBV7-2 and TRBJ1-5; D not certain. The CDR3 covers 14 residues. Looked up from germline, CDR1 is SGHTA and CDR2 is FQGNSA. V lost 1 base and J 1 base, leaving 5 bases between the germline ends. CDR3 in amino acids: CASSLVASNQPQHF. CDR3 DNA: TGTGCCAGCAGCTTAGTGGCCAGCAATCAGCCCCAGCATTTT.